A selection of T cell receptor beta chains follows, all from one sample in a study of beta chain features in type 1 diabetes. Assay used: immunoSEQ multiplex PCR; TCRdb lists only in-frame clones, some missing. The table lists 240,000 or so clones, 68% of them singletons. Material: naive CD4+ T cells from blood. The source is a man under 40 in good health. Both conserved end residues are part of each CDR3. The D gene is left open where the match is weak. Clone size is shown for a subset of rows, as once, few, many or a class of expanded clone.

TRBD2 | TRBJ2-7 | TRBV7-2 | . | TGTGCCAGCAGCTTCGGACTAGCGGGAGGGGAGCAGTACTTC | CASSFGLAGGEQYF
. | TRBJ2-7 | TRBV30 | . | TGTGCCTGGAGTGGAAGTTTCGAGCAGTACTTC | CAWSGSFEQYF
. | TRBJ1-2 | TRBV5-1 | . | TGCGCCAGCAGCTTGAGTTGGCTCAGCTATGGCTACACCTTC | CASSLSWLSYGYTF
. | TRBJ2-3 | TRBV2 | . | TGTGCCAGCTACTCTAGCACAGATACGCAGTATTTT | CASYSSTDTQYF
TRBD1 | TRBJ2-3 | TRBV30 | . | TGTGCCTGGAGTCGGACAGGTAGCACAGATACGCAGTATTTT | CAWSRTGSTDTQYF
TRBD2 | TRBJ2-3 | TRBV28 | once | TGTGCCAGCAGTTTTCAATCTGCTAGCGGTGGGGCAGATACGCAGTATTTT | CASSFQSASGGADTQYF
TRBD2 | TRBJ2-7 | TRBV29-1 | few | TGCAGCGTTTCCCGACTAGCGGGATTTTCCTACGAGCAGTACTTC | CSVSRLAGFSYEQYF
TRBD1 | TRBJ2-7 | TRBV30 | . | TGTGCCTGGAGTCCCGGGACAGGGGGGTACGAGCAGTACTTC | CAWSPGTGGYEQYF
. | TRBJ1-5 | TRBV30 | . | TGTGCCTGGAGTGCGATACAAGGCAATCAGCCCCAGCATTTT | CAWSAIQGNQPQHF
. | TRBJ2-5 | TRBV29-1 | . | TGCAGCGTTGGCGGCTTTCGGCAAGAGACCCAGTACTTC | CSVGGFRQETQYF
. | TRBJ1-2 | TRBV30 | . | TGTGCCTGGAGTGCTACACTACCTAACTATGGCTACACCTTC | CAWSATLPNYGYTF
TRBD1 | TRBJ2-4 | TRBV6-5 | . | TGTGCCAGCAGCCGACAGGGAACAGCCAAAAACATTCAGTACTTC | CASSRQGTAKNIQYF
. | TRBJ2-3 | TRBV30 | . | TGTGCCTGGATGCTGGGGGCCAGCACAGATACGCAGTATTTT | CAWMLGASTDTQYF
. | TRBJ2-3 | TRBV9 | . | TGTGCCAGCAGCCCCACGGGTCGAGCGGGCCTCACAGATACGCAGTATTTT | CASSPTGRAGLTDTQYF
. | TRBJ2-7 | TRBV15 | few | TGTGCCACCAGCAGGGACAGCTCCTACGAGCAGTACTTC | CATSRDSSYEQYF
TRBD1 | TRBJ1-1 | TRBV29-1 | . | TGCAGCGTTGAAATCGGGACAGTAATGAACACTGAAGCTTTCTTT | CSVEIGTVMNTEAFF
. | TRBJ2-1 | TRBV29-1 | few | TGCAGCGTCTCAAAGGGGTTCAATGAGCAGTTCTTC | CSVSKGFNEQFF
. | TRBJ1-2 | TRBV9 | . | TGTGCCAGCAGCGTAGCCGAGGGAGGCTACACCTTC | CASSVAEGGYTF
. | TRBJ1-1 | TRBV30 | . | TGTGCCTGGAGTGTAGGCACGAACACTGAAGCTTTCTTT | CAWSVGTNTEAFF
. | TRBJ2-4 | TRBV5-1 | . | TGCGCCAGCAGCGCCGACAGGATTAAAAACATTCAGTACTTC | CASSADRIKNIQYF
. | TRBJ1-1 | TRBV2 | once | TGTGCCAGCAGTGAAGTAGATTGGGGCGCGGGAAGAGCTTTCTTT | CASSEVDWGAGRAFF